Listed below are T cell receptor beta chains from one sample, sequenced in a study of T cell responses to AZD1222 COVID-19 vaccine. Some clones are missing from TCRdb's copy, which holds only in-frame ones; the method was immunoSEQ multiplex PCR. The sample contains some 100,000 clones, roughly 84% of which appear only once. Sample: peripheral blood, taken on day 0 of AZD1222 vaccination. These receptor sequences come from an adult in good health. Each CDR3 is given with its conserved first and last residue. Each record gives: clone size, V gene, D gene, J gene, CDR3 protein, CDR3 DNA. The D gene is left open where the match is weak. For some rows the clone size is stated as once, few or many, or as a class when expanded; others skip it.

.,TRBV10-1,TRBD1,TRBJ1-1,CASSESTGTEAFF,TGCGCCAGCAGTGAGTCGACAGGGACTGAAGCTTTCTTT
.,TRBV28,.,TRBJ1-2,CASSLVVTNYGYTF,TGTGCCAGCAGTTTAGTAGTTACTAACTATGGCTACACCTTC
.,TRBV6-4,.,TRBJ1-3,CASSDIWQGLSGNTIYF,TGTGCCAGCAGTGACATATGGCAGGGACTCTCTGGAAACACCATATATTTT
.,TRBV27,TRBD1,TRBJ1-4,CASSFSTTGGEEKLFF,TGTGCCAGCAGTTTCTCAACGACAGGGGGAGAGGAAAAACTGTTTTTT
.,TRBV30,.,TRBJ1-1,CAWSGSAVSEAFF,TGTGCCTGGAGTGGGTCGGCGGTGAGTGAAGCTTTCTTT
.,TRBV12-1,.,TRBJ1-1,CASSFWRNTEAFF,TGTGCCAGCAGCTTTTGGCGGAACACTGAAGCTTTCTTT
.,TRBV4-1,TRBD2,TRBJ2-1,CASSASPLAELRSYNEQFF,TGCGCCAGCAGCGCATCTCCACTAGCGGAGCTGAGATCCTACAATGAGCAGTTCTTC
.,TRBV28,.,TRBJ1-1,CASSSTVNTEAFF,TGTGCCAGCAGTTCAACAGTGAACACTGAAGCTTTCTTT
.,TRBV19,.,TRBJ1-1,CASSPRTDTEAFF,TGTGCCAGTAGTCCCCGGACAGACACTGAAGCTTTCTTT
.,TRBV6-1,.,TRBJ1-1,CASSEVFGEEGAFF,TGTGCCAGCAGTGAAGTGTTCGGGGAGGAGGGAGCTTTCTTT
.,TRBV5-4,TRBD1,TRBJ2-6,CASSPWTGIGANVLTF,TGTGCCAGCAGCCCCTGGACAGGGATTGGGGCCAACGTCCTGACTTTC
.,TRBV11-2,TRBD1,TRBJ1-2,CASSLVPGPAGQADGYTF,TGTGCCAGCAGCTTAGTGCCTGGGCCCGCAGGACAGGCGGATGGCTACACCTTC
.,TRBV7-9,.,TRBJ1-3,CASSLASGLSSGNTIYF,TGTGCCAGCAGCTTAGCGAGTGGATTAAGCTCTGGAAACACCATATATTTT
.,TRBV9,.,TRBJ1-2,CASSPQGDYGYTF,TGTGCCAGCAGCCCACAAGGGGACTATGGCTACACCTTC
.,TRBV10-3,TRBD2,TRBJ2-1,CAISSSGIDEQFF,TGTGCCATCAGTTCGAGCGGGATAGATGAGCAGTTCTTC
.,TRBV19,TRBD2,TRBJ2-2,CASKISGRNTGELFF,TGTGCCAGTAAAATTAGCGGGAGGAACACCGGGGAGCTGTTTTTT
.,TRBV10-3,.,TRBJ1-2,CAISEPTQVLRGYTF,TGTGCCATCAGTGAGCCCACACAGGTGCTGCGTGGCTACACCTTC
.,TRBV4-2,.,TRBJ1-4,CASSRPTTAQFNEKLFF,TGTGCCAGCAGCCGTCCAACCACGGCGCAGTTTAATGAAAAACTGTTTTTT
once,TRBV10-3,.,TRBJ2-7,CAISVSRLVDNMPYEQYF,TGTGCCATCAGTGTATCCCGTCTGGTGGACAATATGCCCTACGAGCAGTACTTC
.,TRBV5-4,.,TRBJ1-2,CASSPGWGDYGYTF,TGTGCCAGCAGCCCCGGTTGGGGAGACTATGGCTACACCTTC
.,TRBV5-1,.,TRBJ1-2,CASSGDSFDGYTF,TGCGCCAGCAGCGGCGACAGTTTCGATGGCTACACCTTC
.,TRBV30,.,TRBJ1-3,CAWNPGTPGDTIYF,TGTGCCTGGAATCCAGGGACGCCCGGGGACACCATATATTTT
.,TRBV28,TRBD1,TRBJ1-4,CASSWDRGNEKLFF,TGTGCCAGCAGTTGGGACAGGGGGAATGAAAAACTGTTTTTT
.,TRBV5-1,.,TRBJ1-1,CASSRPGQPEAFF,TGCGCCAGCAGCCGCCCCGGACAGCCTGAAGCTTTCTTT
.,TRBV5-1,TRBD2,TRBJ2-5,CASSRLAGVGETQYF,TGCGCCAGCAGTAGACTAGCGGGAGTCGGGGAGACCCAGTACTTC
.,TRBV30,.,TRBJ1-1,CAWRSGTEAFF,TGTGCCTGGAGATCGGGGACTGAAGCTTTCTTT
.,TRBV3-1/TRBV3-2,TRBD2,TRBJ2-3,CASSQTSGRADTQYF,TGTGCCAGCAGCCAGACTAGCGGGAGGGCAGATACGCAGTATTTT
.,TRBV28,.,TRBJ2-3,CASSLAKGEAPDTQYF,TGTGCCAGCAGTTTGGCCAAGGGGGAGGCCCCAGATACGCAGTATTTT
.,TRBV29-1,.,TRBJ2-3,CSVAPGLIRDTQYF,TGCAGCGTTGCCCCGGGCCTTATACGGGATACGCAGTATTTT
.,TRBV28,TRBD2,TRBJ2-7,CASRKTSGRGEQYF,TGTGCCAGCAGGAAGACTAGCGGGAGGGGTGAGCAGTACTTC
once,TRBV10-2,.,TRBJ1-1,CASRVLNTEAFF,TGCGCCAGTAGGGTACTGAACACTGAAGCTTTCTTT
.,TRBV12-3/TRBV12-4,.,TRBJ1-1,CASSLERMDSAFF,TGTGCCAGCAGTTTAGAACGGATGGACTCAGCTTTCTTT
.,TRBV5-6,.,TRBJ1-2,CASSEVGGYTF,TGTGCCAGCAGCGAAGTGGGGGGCTACACCTTC
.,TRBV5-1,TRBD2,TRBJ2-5,CASSLGGGRAQETQYF,TGCGCCAGCAGCTTGGGCGGCGGGAGGGCTCAAGAGACCCAGTACTTC
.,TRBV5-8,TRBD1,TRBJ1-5,CASSIGTGTISNQPQHF,TGTGCCAGCAGCATAGGGACAGGGACGATAAGCAATCAGCCCCAGCATTTT
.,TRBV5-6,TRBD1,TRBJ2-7,CASSFLTGYIYEQYF,TGTGCCAGCAGCTTCTTGACAGGGTATATCTACGAGCAGTACTTC
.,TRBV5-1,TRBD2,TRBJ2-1,CASSFRAGVLTNEQFF,TGCGCCAGCAGCTTTCGGGCGGGAGTTTTAACCAATGAGCAGTTCTTC
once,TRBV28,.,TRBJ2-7,CASSSLYVGFGAVTYEQYF,TGTGCCAGCAGTTCACTCTATGTAGGGTTCGGGGCGGTAACCTACGAGCAGTACTTC
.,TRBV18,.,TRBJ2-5,CASSPASPLRAGRTQYF,TGTGCCAGCTCACCCGCCAGCCCCTTGAGGGCAGGGCGAACCCAGTACTTC
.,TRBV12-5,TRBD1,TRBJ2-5,CASAPGRGQGFSETQYF,TGTGCTAGTGCCCCAGGTAGAGGACAGGGATTTTCTGAGACCCAGTACTTC
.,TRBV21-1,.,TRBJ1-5,CASRTDPHSNQPQHF,TGTGCCAGTCGGACAGACCCTCATAGCAATCAGCCCCAGCATTTT